A single sample is the source of the 9 T cell receptor beta chains below, sequenced in a study of tumor and adjacent non-tumor tissue in lung cancer. Three rounds of nested PCR, following a modified ARM-PCR protocol, produced the TCRbeta library. Via MiXCR, TCRdb re-called the multiplex PCR reads, giving one row per CDR3 protein. The sample carries roughly 90,000 distinct CDR3 sequences, around 80% recorded once. The template was RNA from unsorted bulk tissue. Distant lung tissue was collected more than 3 cm away from the tumor edge. The material sequenced was distant non-tumor lung tissue. Source of these receptors: a woman between 45 and 65 years old with non-small cell lung cancer.

Worth noting for this clonotype: Without the conserved terminal phenylalanine or tryptophan, this CDR3 likely stems from a read error. The V and J genes are TRBV14 and TRBJ2-7, with 8 bases identical to TRBD1. The CDR3 loop spans 15 amino acids. J gave up 2 bases and V 3 bases, and 6 bases lay outside the gene matches. In germline, CDR1 is SGHDN, CDR2 FVKESK. In DNA form, the CDR3 reads TGTGCCAGCAGCCACTGGACAGGGATGCCCTACGAGCAGTACATC. It encodes CASSHWTGMPYEQYI.

Of note for this clonotype: An end of the junction differs from the germline gene, which may be a read error. This sequence joins TRBV11-2 and TRBJ2-7; D uncertain. This CDR3 comprises 12 residues. Per the germline V gene, CDR1 is SGHAT and CDR2 is FQNNGV. The CDR3 protein is CASSLSCSEQYF. In nucleotides, the CDR3 is TGTGCCAGCAGCTTAAGCTGCAGTGAGCAATACTTC.

This clonotype appeared once. The genes are TRBV7-8 and TRBJ2-1, with TRBD2 matching over 7 bases. V lost 8 bases, J lost 8 bases, and 21 bases stayed unmatched. This CDR3 has 17 residues. In germline, CDR1 is SGHVS, CDR2 FQNEAQ. This CDR3 is CASHLGLGVYRVDEQFF. CDR3 DNA sequence: TGTGCCAGCCACCTCGGACTAGGGGTATACCGGGTCGATGAGCAGTTCTTC.

As concerns this clonotype: Given the absence of the conserved phenylalanine or tryptophan at the CDR3 end, a read error is likely. The chain links TRBV29-1 to TRBJ2-1; the match to TRBD2 covers 11 bases. Germline V CDR1 and CDR2: SQVTM, ANQGSEA. There are 15 residues in the CDR3. The junction had 5 bases not matched to a gene; V was cut back by 5 bases and J by 2 bases. The CDR3, as DNA: TGCAGCGTTAAGCCTAGCGGGAGGACCTACAATGAGCAGTTCGTC. This codes for CSVKPSGRTYNEQFV.

A word on this clonotype: At one of its ends the junction is not consistent with the germline gene, which may arise from a read error. The J gene is TRBJ1-1, the V gene TRBV29-1; D is uncertain. The CDR3 extends over 10 amino acids. Germline assignment: CDR1 SQVTM and CDR2 ANQGSEA. Written as DNA, the CDR3 is TGCAGCGTTGGTGGCACTGAAGCTTCCTTT. It codes for CSVGGTEASF.

This chain connects TRBV6-5 to TRBJ1-5, with D tentatively TRBD1 (6 bases). Germline V gives CDR1 MNHEY, CDR2 SVGAGI. The V and J ends lost 6 bases and 6 bases respectively, with 18 bases between them. This CDR3 region has 15 residues. The CDR3 sequence is CASRRGTWGFQPQHF. The CDR3 DNA reads TGTGCCAGCAGACGAGGGACATGGGGTTTTCAGCCCCAGCATTTT.

The count of this clonotype is one. Because the CDR3's place on the DNA is in doubt, the DNA is left out and the CDR3 is given as listed by TCRdb. The chain links TRBV5-6 to TRBJ1-3. The germline gives CDR1 SGHDT, CDR2 YYEEEE. The CDR3 numbers 15 amino acids, ends counted. The CDR3 loop reads CASSPFVGTGNTTYF.

As to this clonotype: Compared with germline, one end of the junction differs, possibly owing to a read error. This rearrangement joins TRBV6-8 to TRBJ2-1; TRBD2 is a possible D gene (5 bases). CDR3 size: 9 residues. Germline V gives CDR1 MNHGY, CDR2 SAAAGT. CDR3 sequence (DNA): TGTACCAGCAAAAATAGCGCGTTCTTC. It specifies CTSKNSAFF.

Notes on this clonotype: Its ends do not fully match the called genes, so a read error is possible. The rearrangement joins TRBV6-6 to TRBJ2-1; tentatively, D is TRBD2 (5 bases). The CDR3 extends over 14 amino acids. Germline CDR1 MNHNY, CDR2 SVGAGI (reference sequence). The CDR3 DNA follows: TGTACCAGCAGTCCTAGCTGGATCTACAATGAGCAGTTCTTC. It codes for CTSSPSWIYNEQFF.